These T cell receptor beta chains were read from a single sample in a study of cytotoxic CD8 clonotypes in ibrutinib-treated CLL. Here immunoSEQ multiplex PCR was the method, and the copy in TCRdb shows in-frame clones only, minus some. The sample includes roughly 110,000 clones, 55% to 75% of them seen just once. The sequencing here drew on PBMCs, taken after 24 months of ibrutinib treatment. Every receptor here comes from a human donor with chronic lymphocytic leukemia. Both conserved end residues are part of each CDR3. D genes are given only for firm matches.

d_call	v_call	j_call	cdr3_aa
-	TRBV2	TRBJ2-3	CASLVGSQRDTQYF
-	TRBV6-1	TRBJ1-3	CASSEEVHFSGNTIYF
TRBD1	TRBV6-1	TRBJ1-5	CASSVGQGGQPQHF
-	TRBV20-1	TRBJ2-7	CSGGGAYEQYF
-	TRBV6-1	TRBJ2-1	CASRELDRAHNEQFF
-	TRBV19	TRBJ1-1	CASSMRQNTEAFF
-	TRBV30	TRBJ2-1	CAWSGGVSYNEQFF
TRBD2	TRBV2	TRBJ2-3	CASSEPGLAGTDTQYF
-	TRBV2	TRBJ1-6	CASSRRTPRGHNSPLHF
-	TRBV30	TRBJ2-7	CAWGWGYEQYF
TRBD1	TRBV5-4	TRBJ2-6	CASSHTQGVGANVLTF
-	TRBV6-6	TRBJ2-2	CASRFSNTGELFF
-	TRBV28	TRBJ2-2	CASSFGQGAGRTGELFF
-	TRBV9	TRBJ2-1	CASSVGGEQFF
TRBD2	TRBV4-1	TRBJ2-7	CASSQARGLGPAEQYF
-	TRBV7-2	TRBJ1-1	CASTPEGGPNTEAFF
-	TRBV6-5	TRBJ2-5	CASSYLGQSQETQYF
-	TRBV4-1	TRBJ1-1	CASSQADGGEAFF
-	TRBV19	TRBJ1-4	CASKGVGEKLFF
-	TRBV5-1	TRBJ2-3	CASIPDPSTDTQYF
-	TRBV5-1	TRBJ2-2	CASSIESALNTGELFF
TRBD2	TRBV18	TRBJ2-1	CASSPREGVNEQFF
TRBD1	TRBV19	TRBJ1-2	CASSPTGELGGYTF
-	TRBV9	TRBJ2-3	CASSARRGDPRTTDTQYF
-	TRBV29-1	TRBJ1-1	CSMGEVNTEAFF
-	TRBV30	TRBJ2-5	CAWIEEETQYF
TRBD2	TRBV2	TRBJ2-3	CASRGLAKITDTQYF
-	TRBV18	TRBJ1-2	CASSPPDFQRGYTF
TRBD2	TRBV6-1	TRBJ2-3	CASSDSLRGGTDTQYF
TRBD1	TRBV7-6	TRBJ2-7	CASSTTGGYEQYF
-	TRBV18	TRBJ1-1	CASSPPGTRNTEAFF
-	TRBV2	TRBJ2-1	CARRTAGHEQFF
TRBD2	TRBV6-4	TRBJ2-1	CASSRDPSGALGEQFF
TRBD1	TRBV25-1	TRBJ2-2	CASSDYRGQSTGELFF
-	TRBV5-1	TRBJ2-5	CASSLVAGKETQYF
-	TRBV2	TRBJ2-7	CASSDRAYEQYF
-	TRBV25-1	TRBJ1-1	CASGEGGRAFF
-	TRBV29-1	TRBJ1-3	CSVEVPSSGNTIYF
TRBD1	TRBV6-1	TRBJ1-5	CASKEGAFQPQHF
-	TRBV6-1	TRBJ2-7	CASSTKGGTNYEQYF
-	TRBV9	TRBJ1-2	CASSVDWQGNGYTF
-	TRBV5-6	TRBJ1-6	CASSLASYRNSPLHF
-	TRBV4-2	TRBJ1-2	CASSQVEPPYGYTF
-	TRBV7-2	TRBJ1-3	CASSPTLSSGNTIYF
-	TRBV9	TRBJ2-3	CASSVALGGSVGDTQYF
-	TRBV14	TRBJ1-2	CASSHNRVYYGYTF
-	TRBV30	TRBJ1-2	CAWGSEGPYGYTF
-	TRBV27	TRBJ2-2	CASSLSRVGELFF
TRBD2	TRBV27	TRBJ2-1	CASLGGGLNEQFF
TRBD1	TRBV6-5	TRBJ1-5	CASSAQGAQPQHF
-	TRBV6-5	TRBJ1-5	CASRPRVYDNQPQHF
-	TRBV5-1	TRBJ1-1	CASSLGGIVDTEAFF
-	TRBV23-1	TRBJ2-4	CASSQSTGGRGAKNIQYF
-	TRBV4-3	TRBJ2-2	CASSQETGLNTGELFF
TRBD2	TRBV13	TRBJ2-1	CASSGRGDYNEQFF
-	TRBV2	TRBJ1-1	CASSGRLNTEAFF
-	TRBV6-1	TRBJ1-5	CASSTGRGETQPQHF
TRBD1	TRBV28	TRBJ1-6	CASSPPRDRARSPLHF